This paragraph covers one TCR beta chain sequence. Its cognate antigen is unknown. Given a much more abundant clone one base away, this may be a read error. The source of the sample is a study of regulatory T cells in long-lasting Graves disease. Study-level information: Newly diagnosed Graves' patients had taken antithyroid drugs under 3 months.

Researchers made TCR beta libraries by using iRepertoire HTBI primers and running Arm-PCR on CDR3 regions. TCRdb reprocessed the multiplex PCR reads with MiXCR, giving one entry per CDR3 protein. Of some 220,000 distinct CDR3 sequences in the sample, about 19% were seen once. The study, taken as a whole, reports: Persistent Graves' patients possessed reduced TCR diversity relative to recently diagnosed ones.

The time point here: newly diagnosed GD, antithyroid drugs for less than 3 months. From RNA extracted from PBMCs, the TCR library was made. This same sample was also part of a study on T cells in Graves' hyperthyroidism and ophthalmopathy. That paper states: Ophthalmopathy and stable hyperthyroidism were separated by a 13 V-J model.

The source was peripheral blood mononuclear cells (PBMCs), collected at new diagnosis, from a patient treated with antithyroid drugs. The TCR comes from a woman aged 25 to 45 with Graves disease.

The CDR3 protein is CSVRTGGTEAFF. The DNA of the CDR3 is TGCAGCGTTCGGACAGGGGGCACTGAAGCTTTCTTT. The chain recombines TRBV29-1 with TRBJ1-1; 10 nucleotides line up with TRBD1. The CDR3 consists of 12 residues. The junction had 1 base not matched to a gene; V was cut back by 5 bases and J by 4 bases. Germline V gene sequence: CDR1 SQVTM, CDR2 ANQGSEA.